The T cell receptor (beta chain) described here comes from a study of cytomegalovirus exposure and HLA in healthy donors. Points from the study as a whole: Sequencing artifact likely explains a cluster of highly shared sequence variants. TCR beta V- and J-gene trimming, according to a later analysis, was linked to a missense DCLRE1C variant.

The ends lost 1 base at V and 2 bases at J; junction bases unmatched: 8. Germline V gene sequence: CDR1 SGHVS, CDR2 FQNEAQ. This CDR3 region has 16 residues. The PCR had 60 Vbeta and 13 Jbeta primers. Only in-frame clones appear in the TCRdb table, and some are missing; sequencing was by immunoSEQ multiplex PCR. The sample data list around 100,000 clones. A remark on this clone: Its antigen remains unknown.

The sequence was collected from a man aged 35 to 55 in good health and CMV-seropositive. Material for sequencing was PBMCs. The chain is built from TRBV7-8 and TRBJ2-7; the match to TRBD2 covers 7 bases. This chain's CDR3 is CASSLVAGELAYEQYF. The DNA for the CDR3 is TGTGCCAGCAGCTTAGTGGCGGGAGAATTAGCCTACGAGCAGTACTTC.